This is a list of T cell receptor beta chains from one sample in a study of Ad26.COV2.S vaccination and SARS-CoV-2 variants. Sequencing was performed with immunoSEQ multiplex PCR; in TCRdb, only in-frame clones are kept and a portion is missing. This sample has about 410,000 clones, with approximately 89% found just once. Sequences were derived from peripheral blood, sampled in a trial of Ad26.COV2.S vaccine versus placebo. The receptors were sampled from a person between 18 and 65 years old who received the Ad26.COV2.S COVID-19 vaccine or a placebo. Both conserved end residues are part of each CDR3. Each record gives: clone size, D gene, J gene, V gene, CDR3 DNA, CDR3 protein. A D gene is named only where the DNA matches it firmly. Rows give clone size only sometimes, using once, few, many, or a class for an expanded clone.

>once|.|TRBJ2-2|TRBV27
TGTGCCAGCAGACGGGCTCCTAGGACTAACACCGGGGAGCTGTTTTTT
CASRRAPRTNTGELFF
>.|TRBD2|TRBJ2-1|TRBV27
TGTGCCAGTCTAGCGGGAGGGCCAAGGGATGAGCAGTTCTTC
CASLAGGPRDEQFF
>.|TRBD2|TRBJ2-1|TRBV30
TGTGCCTTGGGACTAGCGGGAGGTTACGAGCAGTTCTTC
CALGLAGGYEQFF
>once|.|TRBJ1-1|TRBV12-3/TRBV12-4
TGTGCCAGCAGTATCCGGGCAAACACTGAAGCTTTCTTT
CASSIRANTEAFF
>.|TRBD2|TRBJ2-1|TRBV4-2
TGTGCCAGCAGCCAAGAGTGGGGAGGGCGGAATGAGCAGTTCTTC
CASSQEWGGRNEQFF
>.|.|TRBJ1-5|TRBV7-6
TGTGCCAGCAGCTTAGGAATTGGGGGGAATCAGCCCCAGCATTTT
CASSLGIGGNQPQHF
>.|TRBD1|TRBJ1-1|TRBV4-1
TGCGCCAGCAGCCAGGAAGGGACAGTTAACACTGAAGCTTTCTTT
CASSQEGTVNTEAFF
>.|.|TRBJ1-2|TRBV25-1
TGTGCCAGCAGCCCCGGGGGGGCAGGGGAGGGCTACACCTTC
CASSPGGAGEGYTF
>.|TRBD2|TRBJ2-3|TRBV2
TGTGCCAGCAGAGGGGGGACTAGCGGCGGTACGCAGTATTTT
CASRGGTSGGTQYF
>.|.|TRBJ2-4|TRBV19
TGTGCCAGTAGTGAGCGACCCGGCATTCAGTACTTC
CASSERPGIQYF
>.|.|TRBJ2-7|TRBV7-2
TGTGCCAGCAGCCGGGAAGGCTACGAGCAGTACTTC
CASSREGYEQYF
>.|.|TRBJ2-1|TRBV14
TGTGCCAGCAGCCAAGGACTAGTTGGCAATGAGCAGTTCTTC
CASSQGLVGNEQFF
>.|.|TRBJ2-7|TRBV6-5
TGTGCCACTGCCGACGCGATGTACGAGCAGTACTTC
CATADAMYEQYF
>.|TRBD2|TRBJ2-3|TRBV28
TGTGCCAGCAGCTGGACTAGCGTCACAGATACGCAGTATTTT
CASSWTSVTDTQYF
>once|.|TRBJ1-1|TRBV5-6
TGTGCCAGCAGCTTGGTGAGGGGAGTAGGTGAAGCTTTCTTT
CASSLVRGVGEAFF
>.|.|TRBJ2-7|TRBV27
TGTGCCAGCAGTTTATATGGGACGCTCCACGAGCAGTACTTC
CASSLYGTLHEQYF
>.|.|TRBJ2-7|TRBV24-1
TGTGCCACCAGTGATTTCTACGAGCAGTACTTC
CATSDFYEQYF
>.|.|TRBJ1-4|TRBV4-3
TGCGCCAGCAGCCAAGATGGAGGGAAAGCGGTCGAAAAACTGTTTTTT
CASSQDGGKAVEKLFF
>.|TRBD2|TRBJ2-7|TRBV28
TGTGCCACCCTCGGGAGGGCCTCCTACGAGCAGTACTTC
CATLGRASYEQYF
>.|TRBD2|TRBJ2-2|TRBV5-1
TGCGCCAGCAGCTTGGGACTAGCGACCGGGGAGCTGTTTTTT
CASSLGLATGELFF
>.|TRBD1|TRBJ2-5|TRBV7-9
TGTGCCAGCAGCTCCCACAGGGGGCATCAAGAGACCCAGTACTTC
CASSSHRGHQETQYF
>.|.|TRBJ2-5|TRBV29-1
TGCAGCGTTGAAGATGGGGAGGTTGAGACCCAGTACTTC
CSVEDGEVETQYF
>.|TRBD1|TRBJ1-1|TRBV11-3
TGTGCCAGCAGCTTAGAGGGACAGGCGAACACTGAAGCTTTCTTT
CASSLEGQANTEAFF
>.|TRBD1|TRBJ1-2|TRBV2
TGTGCCAGCACAGGGGGCCCTAACTATGGCTACACCTTC
CASTGGPNYGYTF
>.|.|TRBJ1-1|TRBV5-1
TGCGCCAGCAGTTCCTCTGGGGCCAATACACGGGCTTTCTTT
CASSSSGANTRAFF
>.|.|TRBJ2-5|TRBV6-5
TGTGCCAGCAGTTACGGACAGTTCCAAGAGACCCAGTACTTC
CASSYGQFQETQYF
>.|TRBD1|TRBJ1-4|TRBV7-2
TGTGCCAGCAGCAAAATACAGGGGGCTCGCTTCTCAACTAATGAAAAACTGTTTTTT
CASSKIQGARFSTNEKLFF
>.|.|TRBJ1-5|TRBV12-3/TRBV12-4
TGTGCCAGCAACAGGGCCAGTCAGCCCCAGCATTTT
CASNRASQPQHF
>.|.|TRBJ2-1|TRBV5-1
TGCGCCAGCAGCTCAGCAGGGAGAAATTACAATGAGCAGTTCTTC
CASSSAGRNYNEQFF
>.|.|TRBJ1-1|TRBV5-8
TGTGCCAGCAGCAAGGTGGGGAACACTGAAGCTTTCTTT
CASSKVGNTEAFF
>.|TRBD2|TRBJ2-1|TRBV5-1
TGCGCCAGCACCATAGCGGGACTGAATGAGCAGTTCTTC
CASTIAGLNEQFF
>.|TRBD2|TRBJ2-1|TRBV10-3
TGTGCCATCAGTAACCTAGCGGGAGACAATGAGCAGTTCTTC
CAISNLAGDNEQFF
>.|TRBD1|TRBJ2-3|TRBV28
TGTGCCAGCAGTTACACAGGGGCTAGCACAGATACGCAGTATTTT
CASSYTGASTDTQYF
>.|TRBD2|TRBJ2-4|TRBV11-3
TGTACCAGCAGCTCGGGACTAGCCGGGGGAAACATTCAGTACTTC
CTSSSGLAGGNIQYF
>.|TRBD1|TRBJ2-5|TRBV27
TGTGCCAGCAGGCGGATAGGACAGGGACAAGAGACCCAGTACTTC
CASRRIGQGQETQYF
>.|.|TRBJ1-5|TRBV6-1
TGTGCCAGCAGTGATGAGTCCGGGGGCGTTCAGCCCCAGCATTTT
CASSDESGGVQPQHF
>once|.|TRBJ2-1|TRBV7-9
TGTGCCAGCAGCTTTAAACAGACCTCCTACAATGAGCAGTTCTTC
CASSFKQTSYNEQFF
>.|.|TRBJ2-7|TRBV6-5
TGTGCCAGCAGCCCCCTAGCGTCCATGGGCGAGCAGTACTTC
CASSPLASMGEQYF
>once|.|TRBJ2-3|TRBV7-6
TGTGCCAGCAGCTTAGAAGCAGCGACAGATACGCAGTATTTT
CASSLEAATDTQYF
>.|.|TRBJ2-4|TRBV23-1
TGCGCCAGCGGCAGGGAGAAGGTCAAAAACATTCAGTACTTC
CASGREKVKNIQYF
>.|.|TRBJ2-2|TRBV6-6
TGTGCCAGCAGTTACTGGGACGTGAACACCGGGGAGCTGTTTTTT
CASSYWDVNTGELFF
>.|TRBD2|TRBJ2-7|TRBV11-3
TGTGCCAGCACCATAGGTAGCGGGAGACCCTACGAGCAGTACTTC
CASTIGSGRPYEQYF
>.|TRBD1|TRBJ2-7|TRBV10-3
TGTGCCATCAGACCGGGACAGTCCTACGAGCAGTACTTC
CAIRPGQSYEQYF
>.|TRBD2|TRBJ2-7|TRBV5-1
TGCGCCAGCAGCCCCGGACTAGCGGGAGGGCCTTACGAGCAGTACTTC
CASSPGLAGGPYEQYF
>.|.|TRBJ2-7|TRBV23-1
TGCGCCAGCAGTCAATTTCGGAGGTACGAGCAGTACTTC
CASSQFRRYEQYF
>once|.|TRBJ2-7|TRBV4-3
TGCGCCAGCAGCCAAGATAACTACCCGACCTACGAGCAGTACTTC
CASSQDNYPTYEQYF
>.|.|TRBJ2-5|TRBV3-1/TRBV3-2
TGTGCCAGCAGCCAAGATAAGGGGGCCCAGTACTTC
CASSQDKGAQYF
>.|TRBD1|TRBJ1-1|TRBV29-1
TGCAGCGTTCTGGGGACAGCCAAAATGAACACTGAAGCTTTCTTT
CSVLGTAKMNTEAFF
>.|.|TRBJ1-2|TRBV28
TGTGCCAGCAGTCCACGGGGTTACTATGGCTACACCTTC
CASSPRGYYGYTF
>.|.|TRBJ2-7|TRBV27
TGTGCCAGCAGCCGCAGGGGGAGGGCCCCATACGAGCAGTACTTC
CASSRRGRAPYEQYF
>.|TRBD1|TRBJ1-1|TRBV5-4
TGTGCCAGCAGCAAGGGGACAGGGGGCATAGGAGACACTGAAGCTTTCTTT
CASSKGTGGIGDTEAFF
>.|.|TRBJ1-1|TRBV6-5
TGTGCCAGCAGGACAAGGGGTAACACTGAAGCTTTCTTT
CASRTRGNTEAFF
>few|.|TRBJ1-6|TRBV30
TGTGCCTGGAGTGTCTTGGGACTGCGTGCCCTCCACTTT
CAWSVLGLRALHF
>.|.|TRBJ1-1|TRBV3-1/TRBV3-2
TGTGCCAGCAGCCAAGTACGGAGGGCTGAAGCTTTCTTT
CASSQVRRAEAFF
>.|.|TRBJ2-2|TRBV30
TGTGCCTGGAGTGTAGGTTCCACCGGGGAGCTGTTTTTT
CAWSVGSTGELFF
>.|.|TRBJ1-6|TRBV4-3
TGCGCCAGCAGCCAAGATGGAGCTTTGGGCAATTCACCCCTCCACTTT
CASSQDGALGNSPLHF
>.|.|TRBJ2-3|TRBV28
TGTGCCAGCAGTTTAACTGACAGAGCCGTCACAGATACGCAGTATTTT
CASSLTDRAVTDTQYF
>.|.|TRBJ1-4|TRBV7-2
TGTGCCAGCAGCTTGGTTCCGGGGCGATTAAGTGAAAAACTGTTTTTT
CASSLVPGRLSEKLFF